The 21 T cell receptor beta chains below were found in one sample sequenced in a study of spatial heterogeneity in lung cancer. General study findings and limits: Tumoral mutation counts were tracked by counts of expanded intratumoral alpha and beta TCRs.

These receptors are not linked to any known antigen. TCRdb reprocessed the 5' RACE reads with MiXCR, giving one entry per CDR3 protein. The table records 2,500 to 3,000 distinct CDR3 sequences, about 49% of them present only once. Time point indicated: sample taken at primary tumor resection. Sequenced material: lung tumor tissue, taken at surgery. The receptors here all came from a male donor with early-stage non-small cell lung cancer.

With regard to this clonotype: One end of the junction varies from germline; a read error may be responsible. This chain links TRBV2 with TRBJ1-4, with D uncertain. The CDR3 contains 15 residues. Germline CDR1 is SNHLY and CDR2 is FYNNEI. CDR3 sequence: CASSVVTVTNEKLSF. CDR3 bases: TGTGCCAGCAGTGTAGTAACGGTAACTAATGAAAAACTGTCTTTT.

The CDR3 sequence: CASTVGFGNTIYF. The DNA of the CDR3 is TGTGCCAGCACCGTGGGGTTTGGAAACACCATATATTTT. The V gene is TRBV5-6, the J gene TRBJ1-3, with D hard to call. The ends were cut back, 6 bases at V and 3 bases at J, with 10 bases in the middle. Germline CDR1 is SGHDT and CDR2 is YYEEEE. The CDR3 totals 13 residues.

The chain employs TRBV12-5 and TRBJ1-6; 10 bases match TRBD1. The CDR3 spans 15 residues. The trim removed 5 bases at V and 6 bases at J, leaving 4 bases unmatched. The germline V gene has CDR1 LGHNT and CDR2 FRNRAP. The CDR3 region has the DNA TGTGCTAGTGGTCCGGGACAGGGGATTAATTCACCCCTCCACTTT. Residues: CASGPGQGINSPLHF.

The genes are TRBV5-1 and TRBJ2-1, with 12 bases fitting TRBD1. This CDR3 comprises 15 residues. The junction had 8 bases not matched to a gene; V was cut back by 4 bases and J by 9 bases. The germline V gene encodes CDR1 SGHRS and CDR2 YFSETQ. CDR3 coding DNA: TGCGCCAGCAGCGCGGGACAGGGGGCCCCTGGTGAGCAGTTCTTC. It encodes CASSAGQGAPGEQFF.

This chain joins TRBV7-2 and TRBJ2-7; D is ambiguous. Trimming shortened V by 5 bases and J by 2 bases, and 13 bases separated the two germline ends. Germline V lookup: CDR1 SGHTA, CDR2 FQGNSA. There are 14 residues in the CDR3. The CDR3: CASSPRNQPYEQYF. CDR3 coding DNA: TGTGCCAGCAGCCCCCGAAACCAGCCCTACGAGCAGTACTTC. Drawing the rest from reference TRBV7-2 and TRBJ2-7, the complete variable domain is GAGVSQSPSNKVTEKGKDVELRCDPISGHTALYWYRQSLGQGLEFLIYFQGNSAPDKSGLPSDRFSAERTGGSVSTLTIQRTQQEDSAVYLCASSPRNQPYEQYFGPGTRLTVT.

This clonotype is a singleton in its sample. The chain carries TRBV4-1 and TRBJ1-6; no clear D. Germline-derived CDR1 and CDR2 are MGHRA and YSYEKL. V lost 0 bases and J 12 bases, leaving 6 bases between the germline ends. The length of the CDR3 is 12 residues. In nucleotides, the CDR3 is TGCGCCAGCAGCCAAGATGGACGACCCCTCCACTTT. This codes for CASSQDGRPLHF.

The genes are TRBV18 and TRBJ2-2; D is perhaps TRBD2 (5 bases). The CDR3 is 15 amino acids. CDR1 KGHSH and CDR2 LQKENI come from the germline V gene. V was shortened by 4 bases and J by 1 base, with 10 bases between the two germline ends. Here the CDR3 DNA reads TGTGCCAGCTCACAAGAGGGCAGGAACACCGGGGAGCTGTTTTTT. The encoded protein is CASSQEGRNTGELFF.

The chain joins TRBV29-1 to TRBJ1-1; no clear D gene. V lost 3 bases, J lost 1 base, and 6 bases lay in between. Germline V gene data show CDR1 as SQVTM and CDR2 as ANQGSEA. The CDR3 extends over 12 amino acids. CDR3 coding DNA: TGCAGCGTTGATATGGGGAACACTGAAGCTTTCTTT. It specifies CSVDMGNTEAFF. Combining the CDR3 with reference TRBV29-1 and TRBJ1-1 gives the whole variable domain SAVISQKPSRDICQRGTSLTIQCQVDSQVTMMFWYRQQPGQSLTLIATANQGSEATYESGFVIDKFPISRPNLTFSTLTVSNMSPEDSSIYLCSVDMGNTEAFFGQGTRLTVV.

The gene calls are TRBV30 and TRBJ2-7; 7 bases line up with TRBD1. Per germline, CDR1 GTSNPN and CDR2 SVGIG (reference sequence). The ends lost 2 bases at V and 2 bases at J; junction bases unmatched: 3. The CDR3 length is 13 residues. The CDR3 protein is CAWSKDRTYEQYF. The CDR3 DNA sequence: TGTGCCTGGAGTAAGGACAGGACCTACGAGCAGTACTTC.

This clonotype is classed as medium-sized (0.01 to 0.1%). The chain employs TRBV12-3 or TRBV12-4 and TRBJ1-1, with D perhaps TRBD1 (6 bases). The CDR3 is 15 amino acids. Trimming stripped 7 bases from V and 0 bases from J, with 15 bases between. CDR3 protein: CASNFPGEMNTEAFF. The CDR3 bases are TGTGCCAGCAATTTTCCAGGGGAAATGAACACTGAAGCTTTCTTT.

This chain connects TRBV18 to TRBJ2-2, with D tentatively TRBD1 (6 bases). CDR1 and CDR2 from the germline V gene are KGHSH and LQKENI. The CDR3 runs 16 residues. The ends were cut back, 5 bases at V and 0 bases at J, with 13 bases in the middle. The CDR3 is CASSIRTATNTGELFF. CDR3 DNA sequence: TGTGCCAGCTCAATAAGGACAGCCACGAACACCGGGGAGCTGTTTTTT. Filled out from reference TRBV18 and TRBJ2-2, the complete variable domain reads NAGVMQNPRHLVRRRGQEARLRCSPMKGHSHVYWYRQLPEEGLKFMVYLQKENIIDESGMPKERFSAEFPKEGPSILRIQQVVRGDSAAYFCASSIRTATNTGELFFGEGSRLTVL.

This clonotype was recorded a few times. This chain connects TRBV27 to TRBJ2-3, with 10 bases aligning to TRBD2. With 3 bases clipped from V and 6 bases from J, the junction kept 6 bases outside the gene matches. This CDR3 spans 15 amino acids. Germline V gene lookup returns CDR1 MNHEY and CDR2 SMNVEV (reference sequence). This chain's CDR3 is CASSFESGRADTQYF. The CDR3 nucleotides read TGTGCCAGCAGTTTTGAGAGCGGGAGGGCCGATACGCAGTATTTT.

CDR3 in DNA: TGCAGTGCTAGAGAGGTTATGTACGAGCAGTACTTC. Translation gives CSAREVMYEQYF. This rearrangement joins TRBV20-1 to TRBJ2-7; D call uncertain. Germline V CDR1 and CDR2: DFQATT, SNEGSKA (reference sequence). There are 12 residues in the CDR3. The germline V and J ends were trimmed by 0 bases and 4 bases, with 7 bases remaining between them.

The rearrangement uses TRBV6-1 and TRBJ2-7; D uncertain. The CDR3 contains 15 residues. Germline lookup yields CDR1 MNHNS and CDR2 SASEGT. V dropped 2 bases and J dropped 2 bases, with 13 bases sitting between them. The CDR3 DNA reads TGTGCCAGCAGTGAAATTTGGGTCCAAGCCTACGAGCAGTACTTC. As protein: CASSEIWVQAYEQYF.

Only a few counts were recorded for this clonotype. The chain recombines TRBV7-2 with TRBJ2-5; 8 nucleotides match TRBD2. The germline V gene encodes CDR1 SGHTA and CDR2 FQGNSA. This CDR3 contains 14 residues. Losses at the gene ends were 6 bases for V and 1 base for J; bases not matched to a gene: 4. CDR3 in amino acids: CASSNSGAQETQYF. As DNA, the CDR3 is TGTGCCAGCAGTAATAGCGGGGCCCAAGAGACCCAGTACTTC. Full variable domain (rest looked up from reference TRBV7-2 and TRBJ2-5): GAGVSQSPSNKVTEKGKDVELRCDPISGHTALYWYRQSLGQGLEFLIYFQGNSAPDKSGLPSDRFSAERTGGSVSTLTIQRTQQEDSAVYLCASSNSGAQETQYFGPGTRLLVL.

This chain uses TRBV29-1 with TRBJ2-1, with 9 bases that match TRBD2. Per germline, CDR1 SQVTM and CDR2 ANQGSEA. V shed 2 bases, J shed 2 bases, and the junction held 4 bases outside the gene matches. This CDR3 comprises 15 residues. In nucleotides, the CDR3 is TGCAGCGTTGAACCCAGCGGGGGGCCCTACAATGAGCAGTTCTTC. This sequence encodes CSVEPSGGPYNEQFF.

This chain connects TRBV4-2 to TRBJ2-7; no clear D gene. This CDR3 spans 14 amino acids. Germline lookup yields CDR1 LGHNA and CDR2 YNFKEQ. Trimming left V 4 bases short and J 5 bases short, with 15 bases between. Here the CDR3 DNA reads TGTGCCAGCAGCCCCCTTGGCAGGTACGACGAGCAGTACTTC. It translates to CASSPLGRYDEQYF.

This rearrangement joins TRBV28 to TRBJ2-3; 12 positions match TRBD1. CDR3 length equals 17 residues. Trimming cost V 4 bases and J 4 bases; bases outside gene matches: 9. In germline, CDR1 is MDHEN, CDR2 SYDVKM. CDR3 residues: CASSSTRDRGLPDTQYF. DNA for the CDR3: TGTGCCAGCAGTTCAACCCGGGACAGGGGGCTCCCAGATACGCAGTATTTT. Full variable domain (rest looked up from reference TRBV28 and TRBJ2-3): DVKVTQSSRYLVKRTGEKVFLECVQDMDHENMFWYRQDPGLGLRLIYFSYDVKMKEKGDIPEGYSVSREKKERFSLILESASTNQTSMYLCASSSTRDRGLPDTQYFGPGTRLTVL.

This chain uses TRBV5-1 with TRBJ2-3; D gene unclear. CDR1 and CDR2 (germline): SGHRS, YFSETQ. The CDR3 contains 14 residues. V was shortened by 6 bases and J by 4 bases, with 15 bases between the two germline ends. The CDR3 spells CASTYDSGADTQYF. The CDR3 bases are TGCGCCAGCACCTACGATAGTGGGGCAGATACGCAGTATTTT.

The rearrangement uses TRBV5-6 and TRBJ2-1; 15 nucleotides agree with TRBD2. The CDR3 covers 18 residues. V was pared by 4 bases and J by 1 base, with 6 bases of the junction left unmatched. Germline CDR1 and CDR2: SGHDT and YYEEEE. CDR3 in amino acids: CASSPGLAGGNSYNEQFF. DNA of the CDR3: TGTGCCAGCAGCCCCGGACTAGCGGGAGGGAATTCCTACAATGAGCAGTTCTTC.

By share, this clonotype counts as medium-sized. The chain uses TRBV20-1 and TRBJ2-5, with D tentatively TRBD2 (5 bases). CDR3 length: 13 residues. V lost 5 bases to trimming and J lost 2 bases, with 12 bases between them. Germline V gene data show CDR1 as DFQATT and CDR2 as SNEGSKA (reference sequence). This chain's CDR3 is CSAPKRPQETQYF. CDR3 DNA sequence: TGCAGTGCTCCCAAGCGGCCTCAAGAGACCCAGTACTTC.